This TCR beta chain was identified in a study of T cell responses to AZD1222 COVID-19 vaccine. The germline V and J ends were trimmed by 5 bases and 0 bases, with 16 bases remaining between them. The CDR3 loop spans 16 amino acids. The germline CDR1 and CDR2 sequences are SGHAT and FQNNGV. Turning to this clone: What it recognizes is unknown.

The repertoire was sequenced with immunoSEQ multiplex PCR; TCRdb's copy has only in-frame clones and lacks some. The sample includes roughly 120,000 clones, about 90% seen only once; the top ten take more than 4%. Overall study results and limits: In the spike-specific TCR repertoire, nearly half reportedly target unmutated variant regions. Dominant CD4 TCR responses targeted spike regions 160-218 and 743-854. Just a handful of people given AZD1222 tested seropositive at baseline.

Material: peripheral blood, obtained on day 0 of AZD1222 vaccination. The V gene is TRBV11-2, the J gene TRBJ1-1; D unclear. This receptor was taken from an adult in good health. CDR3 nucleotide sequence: TGTGCCAGCAGCCAGACATCGTGGGCCCTGAACACTGAAGCTTTCTTT. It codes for CASSQTSWALNTEAFF.